Following are 29 T cell receptor beta chains from one sample sequenced in a study of shared clonotypes between healthy human individuals. Using immunoSEQ multiplex PCR, the repertoire was profiled, and TCRdb retains in-frame clones only, with some absent. Of about 480,000 clones listed, about three quarters are singletons. The sequencing sample was made of PBMCs. These receptors all stem from a woman in her forties in good health. Some clones in this sample may be carry-over from other donors' samples.

This clone has only a few counts. This chain links TRBV19 with TRBJ1-4; perhaps TRBD1 as D (5 bases). There are 14 residues in the CDR3. Germline V gene sequence: CDR1 LNHDA, CDR2 SQIVND (reference sequence). V lost 8 bases to trimming and J lost 8 bases, with 18 bases between them. CDR3 loop: CASERARGKEKLFF. The CDR3 DNA is TGTGCCAGTGAGAGGGCCCGGGGGAAGGAAAAACTGTTTTTT.

The chain joins TRBV10-2 to TRBJ1-6; D is unclear. Germline assignment: CDR1 WSHSY and CDR2 SAAADI. The V end lost 6 bases, the J end lost 0 bases, and 6 bases lay between the germline ends. The CDR3 is 14 amino acids. Here the CDR3 reads CASRQSSYNSPLHF. DNA of the CDR3: TGCGCCAGCAGACAGAGCTCCTATAATTCACCCCTCCACTTT.

This rearrangement joins TRBV28 to TRBJ2-3; a weak D match, TRBD2 (5 bases). V was clipped by 6 bases and J by 4 bases, with 8 bases between them. The CDR3 has 12 amino acids. Looked up from germline, CDR1 is MDHEN and CDR2 is SYDVKM. The CDR3, as DNA: TGTGCCAGCAGACCGGGGTCAGATACGCAGTATTTT. As protein: CASRPGSDTQYF.

The chain uses TRBV28 and TRBJ2-2, with D possibly TRBD1 on 6 matching bases. The CDR3 is 15 amino acids. The V and J ends lost 3 bases and 3 bases respectively, with 11 bases between them. The germline V gene has CDR1 MDHEN and CDR2 SYDVKM. The CDR3 region is CASSFSRGYTGELFF. CDR3 sequence (DNA): TGTGCCAGCAGTTTCTCGAGGGGGTACACCGGGGAGCTGTTTTTT.

This clone was detected a few times. This chain uses TRBV5-6 with TRBJ1-3; no firm D call. Trimming took off 1 base at V and 0 bases at J, with 8 bases between the two ends. The CDR3 runs to 15 residues. CDR1 is SGHDT, CDR2 YYEEEE, per germline. The CDR3 here is CASSLYGNSGNTIYF. The CDR3 nucleotides are TGTGCCAGCAGCTTGTACGGAAACTCTGGAAACACCATATATTTT.

This clone was seen more than once but under ten times. This chain connects TRBV18 to TRBJ2-1; D is unclear. CDR3 length: 16 amino acids. The V and J ends lost 3 bases and 2 bases respectively, with 14 bases between them. Germline V lookup: CDR1 KGHSH, CDR2 LQKENI. The CDR3 reads CASSPGLAVAYNEQFF. For the CDR3, the DNA is TGTGCCAGCTCACCGGGTTTGGCAGTGGCCTACAATGAGCAGTTCTTC.

The chain employs TRBV2 and TRBJ1-1, with TRBD1 matching 7 bases. V shed 3 bases and J 4 bases; nucleotides not matched to a gene: 11. The CDR3 loop spans 16 amino acids. Germline V gene data show CDR1 as SNHLY and CDR2 as FYNNEI. CDR3 amino acids: CASSDRPGGNPTEAFF. The CDR3 DNA sequence: TGTGCCAGCAGTGATAGGCCAGGGGGAAACCCCACTGAAGCTTTCTTT.

The chain has TRBV9 and TRBJ1-2, with D possibly being TRBD1 (5 bases). The CDR3 is made up of 14 amino acids. The V end was cut by 2 bases, the J end by 3 bases, with 11 bases between. Germline-derived CDR1 and CDR2 are SGDLS and YYNGEE. The CDR3 nucleotides are TGTGCCAGCAGCGTGGGTCCGGGACACTATGGCTACACCTTC. Translation: CASSVGPGHYGYTF.

This chain links TRBV5-4 with TRBJ1-2; D is unresolved. Deletions cut 0 bases from V and 8 bases from J, with 17 bases between. This CDR3 has 15 residues. CDR1 is SGHNT and CDR2 is YYREEE in the germline V gene (reference sequence). CDR3 region: CASSLEARTFGGYTF. DNA for the CDR3: TGTGCCAGCAGCTTGGAGGCCAGGACCTTTGGGGGCTACACCTTC.

The J gene is TRBJ2-5, the V gene TRBV18; D is unclear. The V gene lost 1 base and the J gene lost 2 bases, with 5 bases spanning the gap. The germline gives CDR1 KGHSH, CDR2 LQKENI. CDR3 length equals 13 residues. CDR3 in DNA: TGTGCCAGCTCACCACTGGGACAAGAGACCCAGTACTTC. Protein: CASSPLGQETQYF.

The rearrangement joins TRBV27 to TRBJ1-1, with 10 bases lining up with TRBD1. V trimming: 5 bases; J trimming: 9 bases; junction bases outside the gene matches: 3. The CDR3 totals 12 residues. Germline CDR1 is MNHEY and CDR2 is SMNVEV (reference sequence). The CDR3 DNA is TGTGCCAGCAGTAAGACAGGGGGCAAAGCTTTCTTT. Its translation is CASSKTGGKAFF.

This clone occurred once. The chain has TRBV18 and TRBJ2-7, with 8 bases fitting TRBD1. The length of the CDR3 is 16 residues. Trimming took 0 bases from V and 3 from J; bases not matched to a gene: 7. Germline lookup yields CDR1 KGHSH and CDR2 LQKENI. The CDR3 is CASSPPDRQGHYEQYF. DNA of the CDR3: TGTGCCAGCTCACCACCGGATAGACAGGGGCACTACGAGCAGTACTTC.

CDR3 bases: TGCGCCAGCAGCTTCATAACTAGCGGCAGCTTGAACACCGGGGAGCTGTTTTTT. Its protein is CASSFITSGSLNTGELFF. V gene TRBV5-1 combines with J gene TRBJ2-2; TRBD2 agrees at 8 bases. The ends lost 2 bases at V and 1 base at J; junction bases unmatched: 10. This CDR3 comprises 18 residues. Germline V gene lookup returns CDR1 SGHRS and CDR2 YFSETQ.

Turning to this clone: Given a much more abundant clone one base away, this may be a read error. The sample holds other DNA sequences that translate to the same CDR3. The V gene is TRBV18, the J gene TRBJ2-7; D gene ambiguous. The CDR3 is 12 residues long. The V and J ends lost 2 bases and 3 bases respectively, with 5 bases between them. Per the germline V gene, CDR1 is KGHSH and CDR2 is LQKENI. This chain's CDR3 is CASSPGDYEQYF. In DNA form, the CDR3 reads TGTGCCAGCTCACCAGGGGACTACGAGCAGTACTTC.

This clone was observed a few times. The chain uses TRBV7-9 and TRBJ1-2; 7 nucleotides align to TRBD1. Per the germline V gene, CDR1 is SEHNR and CDR2 is FQNEAQ (reference sequence). The CDR3 runs 14 residues. V shed 5 bases and J 1 base; nucleotides not matched to a gene: 4. CDR3 bases: TGTGCCAGCAGCACCGGGACAGTTAACTATGGCTACACCTTC. Translating gives CASSTGTVNYGYTF.

This chain uses TRBV5-4 with TRBJ2-7; TRBD1 matches at 10 bases. The CDR3 is made up of 16 amino acids. With 0 bases clipped from V and 4 bases from J, the junction kept 7 bases outside the gene matches. Germline V gives CDR1 SGHNT, CDR2 YYREEE (reference sequence). Here the CDR3 reads CASSLVGGQGVYEQYF. The DNA of the CDR3 is TGTGCCAGCAGCTTGGTAGGAGGACAGGGGGTTTACGAGCAGTACTTC. The whole variable domain, remainder taken from reference TRBV5-4 and TRBJ2-7, is ETGVTQSPTHLIKTRGQQVTLRCSSQSGHNTVSWYQQALGQGPQFIFQYYREEENGRGNFPPRFSGLQFPNYSSELNVNALELDDSALYLCASSLVGGQGVYEQYFGPGTRLTVT.

The chain has TRBV5-1 and TRBJ2-7; TRBD1 or TRBD2 may be the D gene (5 bases each). CDR1 SGHRS and CDR2 YFSETQ come from the germline V gene. Deletions cut 1 base from V and 5 bases from J, with 19 bases between. This CDR3 is built from 16 residues. CDR3 nucleotides: TGCGCCAGCAGCTTGCTCCCGGGGTGGGGCACTAACGAGCAGTACTTC. Translated: CASSLLPGWGTNEQYF. The whole variable domain, filled in from reference TRBV5-1 and TRBJ2-7, reads KAGVTQTPRYLIKTRGQQVTLSCSPISGHRSVSWYQQTPGQGLQFLFEYFSETQRNKGNFPGRFSGRQFSNSRSEMNVSTLELGDSALYLCASSLLPGWGTNEQYFGPGTRLTVT.

The V gene is TRBV5-1, the J gene TRBJ2-1; TRBD2 agrees at 11 bases. After removal of 7 bases from V and 6 bases from J, the junction contained 6 bases not matched to a gene. CDR3 length: 14 residues. Per germline, CDR1 SGHRS and CDR2 YFSETQ. CDR3 sequence (DNA): TGCGCCAGCGGGACTAGCGGAGTCTTCAATGAGCAGTTCTTC. Protein product: CASGTSGVFNEQFF.

The chain carries TRBV18 and TRBJ1-3, with TRBD1 matching 9 bases. CDR3 length equals 16 residues. V lost 7 bases to trimming and J lost 4 bases; unmatched junction nucleotides: 11. Germline-derived CDR1 and CDR2 are KGHSH and LQKENI. CDR3 nucleotide sequence: TGTGCCAGCTTCCCGGGACAGGGTTTTTCCGGAAACACCATATATTTT. Its translation is CASFPGQGFSGNTIYF.

Here the CDR3 DNA reads TGCGCCAGCAGCGCGGGGGGCAATCAGCCCCAGCATTTT. As protein: CASSAGGNQPQHF. The gene calls are TRBV5-1 and TRBJ1-5, with D possibly being TRBD1 (5 bases). Germline V gene data show CDR1 as SGHRS and CDR2 as YFSETQ. V gave up 4 bases and J gave up 2 bases, with 7 bases separating them. The CDR3 consists of 13 residues.

This rearrangement joins TRBV7-9 to TRBJ2-1; possibly TRBD2 for D (6 bases). CDR1 SEHNR and CDR2 FQNEAQ come from the germline V gene (reference sequence). The V gene lost 3 bases and the J gene lost 4 bases, with 10 bases spanning the gap. CDR3 size: 14 residues. CDR3 loop: CASSFASAYNEQFF. Written as DNA, the CDR3 is TGTGCCAGCAGCTTCGCTAGCGCTTACAATGAGCAGTTCTTC.

About this clone itself: Other DNA sequences in the same sample also yield this CDR3. The chain carries TRBV19 and TRBJ2-6; no reliable D call. The germline V gene encodes CDR1 LNHDA and CDR2 SQIVND (reference sequence). The CDR3 extends over 15 amino acids. The V end lost 1 base, the J end lost 0 bases, and 4 bases lay between the germline ends. The CDR3, as DNA: TGTGCCAGTAGTATAGGGTCCTCTGGGGCCAACGTCCTGACTTTC. Amino acid sequence: CASSIGSSGANVLTF.

The CDR3 loop is CSVGVAGAADTQYF. CDR3 in DNA: TGCAGCGTTGGGGTAGCGGGAGCGGCAGATACGCAGTATTTT. This chain joins TRBV29-1 and TRBJ2-3, with 9 bases fitting TRBD2. The CDR3 covers 14 residues. The ends lost 4 bases at V and 4 bases at J; junction bases unmatched: 6. CDR1 and CDR2 from the germline V gene are SQVTM and ANQGSEA.

The chain uses TRBV14 and TRBJ2-2; tentative D call: TRBD2 (5 bases). The germline V and J ends were trimmed by 1 base and 4 bases, with 13 bases remaining between them. This CDR3 has 16 amino acids. Germline CDR1 SGHDN, CDR2 FVKESK. The CDR3 sequence: CASSQVEGITTGELFF. The CDR3 DNA reads as TGTGCCAGCAGCCAAGTCGAGGGTATAACCACCGGGGAGCTGTTTTTT.

The rearrangement uses TRBV27 and TRBJ2-7, with 15 positions matching TRBD2. The CDR3 extends over 18 amino acids. The trim removed 2 bases at V and 4 bases at J, leaving 9 bases unmatched. The germline V gene encodes CDR1 MNHEY and CDR2 SMNVEV (reference sequence). For the CDR3, the DNA is TGTGCCAGCAGTTTAGACGGGACTAGCGGGAGGTATTTATACGAGCAGTACTTC. Its translation: CASSLDGTSGRYLYEQYF.

On this clone itself: Additional DNA sequences in this sample encode the identical CDR3. This rearrangement joins TRBV6-6 to TRBJ2-7; D is ambiguous. Trimming stripped 0 bases from V and 4 bases from J, with 4 bases between. CDR1 and CDR2 from the germline V gene are MNHNY and SVGAGI (reference sequence). The CDR3 contains 12 residues. The CDR3: CASSYSPYEQYF. In DNA form, the CDR3 reads TGTGCCAGCAGTTACTCGCCATACGAGCAGTACTTC.

The genes are TRBV28 and TRBJ1-5; maybe TRBD1 (6 bases). This CDR3 is built from 14 residues. V lost 6 bases and J 4 bases, leaving 13 bases between the germline ends. The germline V gene has CDR1 MDHEN and CDR2 SYDVKM. The chain's CDR3 is CASSEGGDNQPQHF. In nucleotides, the CDR3 is TGTGCCAGCAGCGAGGGGGGGGATAATCAGCCCCAGCATTTT.

J is TRBJ2-2 and V is TRBV5-4; TRBD1 matches at 10 bases. The CDR3 sequence is 16 residues long. Trimming at V came to 4 bases and at J to 0 bases, leaving 3 bases not matched to a gene. CDR1 SGHNT and CDR2 YYREEE come from the germline V gene (reference sequence). The CDR3 nucleotides are TGTGCCAGCAGCGGAGGACAGGGGGCGAACACCGGGGAGCTGTTTTTT. This gives the protein CASSGGQGANTGELFF.

The genes are TRBV7-9 and TRBJ1-1; TRBD1 aligns across 8 bases. Trimming removed 5 bases from V and 4 bases from J; junction bases left unmatched: 6. Germline CDR1 and CDR2: SEHNR and FQNEAQ (reference sequence). CDR3 size: 14 residues. In DNA, the CDR3 is TGTGCCAGCAGCCCACAGGGGGGGAGCACTGAAGCTTTCTTT. Its protein product is CASSPQGGSTEAFF. Complete variable domain (other parts from reference TRBV7-9 and TRBJ1-1): DTGVSQNPRHKITKRGQNVTFRCDPISEHNRLYWYRQTLGQGPEFLTYFQNEAQLEKSRLLSDRFSAERPKGSFSTLEIQRTEQGDSAMYLCASSPQGGSTEAFFGQGTRLTVV.